This T cell receptor beta chain is from a study of T cell responses to AZD1222 COVID-19 vaccine. The V and J ends lost 4 bases and 1 base respectively, with 14 bases between them. From germline, CDR1 is LGHNA and CDR2 YNFKEQ. This CDR3 has 15 residues. Method: immunoSEQ multiplex PCR; TCRdb's copy keeps in-frame clones and lacks some. This sample has about 130,000 clones; approximately 83% occur once, and the top ten carry approximately 1.5%. This receptor was obtained from an adult in good health. The chain carries TRBV4-2 and TRBJ2-7; D may match TRBD1 or TRBD2 (5 bases each). The specimen was peripheral blood, collected on day 0 of AZD1222 vaccination. The CDR3 nucleotides are TGTGCCAGCAGCCTAGTCCAGGGAGTTTCCTACGAGCAGTACTTC. Encoded protein: CASSLVQGVSYEQYF.